The present entry profiles one T cell receptor (beta chain) with its context. Method: immunoSEQ multiplex PCR; TCRdb's copy keeps in-frame clones and lacks some. In the table there are roughly 49,000 clones, 65% to 80% of which are singletons. The source of the sample is a study of T cell clones after liver transplantation. Across the whole study: TCRbeta sequencing after a pre-transplant mixed lymphocyte reaction identified graft-donor-reactive clones, later tracked in post-transplant blood.

The CDR3 has 15 residues. Germline CDR1 reads KGHSH; CDR2 reads LQKENI. The J segment lost 5 bases and the V segment lost 3 bases, leaving 7 bases of the junction unmatched. Thawed unstimulated PBMCs were FACS-sorted by CD3, CD4 and CD8 into two populations. The receptor comes from a human patient who received a liver transplant. T cells may partly derive from the graft donor. The chain carries TRBV18 and TRBJ2-3; TRBD1 agrees at 8 bases. The sequencing here drew on CD4+ T cells from blood, taken more than 52 months after liver transplant. CDR3 in amino acids: CASSPGTGGRDTQYF. The CDR3 DNA sequence: TGTGCCAGCTCACCGGGGACAGGCGGAAGAGATACGCAGTATTTT.